This T cell receptor (beta chain) was documented in a study of blood T cell repertoires in COVID-19. Across the whole study: Acute-phase and convalescent COVID-19 samples originated in the United States, Italy and Spain.

V dropped 1 base and J dropped 0 bases, with 9 bases sitting between them. The CDR3 totals 16 residues. Per germline, CDR1 LGHDT and CDR2 YNNKEL (reference sequence). Assay: immunoSEQ multiplex PCR; the TCRdb copy retains only in-frame clones and omits some. The sample lists about 150,000 clones, 65% to 85% seen once, with 14% in the top ten. The receptor was derived from an elderly woman with acute or convalescent COVID-19. Material for sequencing was peripheral blood. The chain employs TRBV3-1 (or the pseudogene TRBV3-2) and TRBJ2-2; D gene uncertain. CDR3 DNA sequence: TGTGCCAGCAGCCAAGGTGGCCTTTCGAACACCGGGGAGCTGTTTTTT. This gives the protein CASSQGGLSNTGELFF.